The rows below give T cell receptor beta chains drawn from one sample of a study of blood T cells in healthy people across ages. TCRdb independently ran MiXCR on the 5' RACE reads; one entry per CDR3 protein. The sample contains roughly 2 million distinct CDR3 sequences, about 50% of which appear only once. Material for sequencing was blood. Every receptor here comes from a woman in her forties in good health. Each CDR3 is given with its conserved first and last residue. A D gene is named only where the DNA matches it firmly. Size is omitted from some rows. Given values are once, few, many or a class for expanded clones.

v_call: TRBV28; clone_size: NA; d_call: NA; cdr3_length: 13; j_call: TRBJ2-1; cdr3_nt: TGTGCCAGCATGGGGGGACGGTCCTCTGAGCAGTTCTTC; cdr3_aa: CASMGGRSSEQFF
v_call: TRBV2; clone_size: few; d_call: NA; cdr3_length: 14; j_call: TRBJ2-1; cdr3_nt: TGTGCCAGCAGCCCCGGACGTAATTCTAATGAGCAGTTCTTC; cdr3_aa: CASSPGRNSNEQFF
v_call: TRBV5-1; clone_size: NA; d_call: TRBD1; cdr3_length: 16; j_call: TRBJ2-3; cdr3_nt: TGCGCCAACAGCCACGGACAGGGGGTCGTCACAGAGACGCAGTATTTT; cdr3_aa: CANSHGQGVVTETQYF
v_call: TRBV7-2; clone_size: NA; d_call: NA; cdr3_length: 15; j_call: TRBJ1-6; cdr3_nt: TGTGCCAGCAGCGGGCAGGCCCACAGGAATTCACCCCTCCACTTT; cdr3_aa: CASSGQAHRNSPLHF
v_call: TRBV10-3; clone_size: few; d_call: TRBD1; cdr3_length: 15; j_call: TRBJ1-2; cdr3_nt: TGTGCCATCAGTGACCCAGGGGGGCGGCAGGATGGCTACACCTTC; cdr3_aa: CAISDPGGRQDGYTF
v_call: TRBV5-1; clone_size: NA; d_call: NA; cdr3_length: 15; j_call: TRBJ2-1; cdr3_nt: TGCGCCAGCAGCTTGGGTGGGAGAGTGAACAATGAGCAGTTCTTC; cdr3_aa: CASSLGGRVNNEQFF
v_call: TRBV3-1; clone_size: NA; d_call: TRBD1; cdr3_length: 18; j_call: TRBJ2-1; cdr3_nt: TGTGCCAGCAGCCAAGGTTCGAACAGGGGCGTCCAAGGGGATGAGCAGTTCTTC; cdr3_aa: CASSQGSNRGVQGDEQFF
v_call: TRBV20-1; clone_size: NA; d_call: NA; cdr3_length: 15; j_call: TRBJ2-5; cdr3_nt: TGCAGTGCTAGATCCGAAAGAGGGAAGGGAGAGACCCAGTACTTC; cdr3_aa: CSARSERGKGETQYF
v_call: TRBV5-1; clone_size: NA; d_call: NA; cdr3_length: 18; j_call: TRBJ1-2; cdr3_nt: TGCGCCAGCAGCTTGGAGATACCCGGAGGCAGCTCTAACTATGGCTACACCTTC; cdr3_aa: CASSLEIPGGSSNYGYTF
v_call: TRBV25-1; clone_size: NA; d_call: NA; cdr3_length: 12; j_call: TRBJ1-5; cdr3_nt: TGTGCCAGCAGTATATACAATCAGCCCCAGCATTTT; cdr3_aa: CASSIYNQPQHF
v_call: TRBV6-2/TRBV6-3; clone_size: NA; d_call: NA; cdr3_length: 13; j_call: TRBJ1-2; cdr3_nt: TGTGCCAGCAGTTACTCTGAGGGGCATGGCTACACCTTC; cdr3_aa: CASSYSEGHGYTF
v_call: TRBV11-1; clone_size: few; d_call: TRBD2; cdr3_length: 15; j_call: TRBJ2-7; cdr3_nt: TGTGCCAGCAGCTTAGGTGGCGGGAGTGACTACGAGCAGTACTTC; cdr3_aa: CASSLGGGSDYEQYF
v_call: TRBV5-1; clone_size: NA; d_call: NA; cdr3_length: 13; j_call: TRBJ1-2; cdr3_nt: TGCGCCAGCAGCGGGCGGGAGGATTATGGCTACACCTTC; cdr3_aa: CASSGREDYGYTF
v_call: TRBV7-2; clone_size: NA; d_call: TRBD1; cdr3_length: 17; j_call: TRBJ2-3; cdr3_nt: TGTGCCAGCAGCTCTAGGCCCGGGACAGGGGGAAAAGATACGCGGTATTTT; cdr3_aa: CASSSRPGTGGKDTRYF
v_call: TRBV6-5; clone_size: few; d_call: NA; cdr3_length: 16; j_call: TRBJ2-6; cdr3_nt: TGTGCCAGCAGTTACTCCTGGGTAGCTGGGGCCAACGTCCTGACTTTC; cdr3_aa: CASSYSWVAGANVLTF
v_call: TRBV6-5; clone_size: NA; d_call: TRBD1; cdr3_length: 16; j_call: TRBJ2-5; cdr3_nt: TGTGCCAGCAGTTACACCCGGGACAGGGGGCGGGCGACCCAGTACTTC; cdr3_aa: CASSYTRDRGRATQYF
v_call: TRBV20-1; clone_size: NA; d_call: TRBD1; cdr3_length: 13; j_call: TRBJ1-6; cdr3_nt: TGCAGTGCTAGGACAGGGTGGGTTTCACCCCTCCACTTT; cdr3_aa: CSARTGWVSPLHF
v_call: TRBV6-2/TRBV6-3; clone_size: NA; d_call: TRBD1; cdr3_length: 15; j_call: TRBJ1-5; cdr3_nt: TGTGCCAGCAGTACCCAGGGGGGGATCAATCAGCCCCAGCATTTT; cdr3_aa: CASSTQGGINQPQHF
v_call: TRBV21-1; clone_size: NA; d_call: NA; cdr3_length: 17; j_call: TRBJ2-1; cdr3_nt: NA; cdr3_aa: CASSKVGQGTLNNEQYF
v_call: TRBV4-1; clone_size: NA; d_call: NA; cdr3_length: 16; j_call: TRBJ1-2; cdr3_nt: TGCGCCAGCAGCCAAGATCGGGCAGGCCTTAACTATGGCTACACCTTC; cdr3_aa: CASSQDRAGLNYGYTF
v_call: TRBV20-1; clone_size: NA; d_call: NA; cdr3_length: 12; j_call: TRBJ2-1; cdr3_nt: TGCAGTGCTGCCAACCAGGTGAGTGAGCAGTTCTTC; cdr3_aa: CSAANQVSEQFF
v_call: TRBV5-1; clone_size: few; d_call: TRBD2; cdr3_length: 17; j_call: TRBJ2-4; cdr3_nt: TGCGCCAGCAGCTTGGCCTACGGCGGGGGGGCCGGGGACATTCAGTACTTC; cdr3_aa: CASSLAYGGGAGDIQYF
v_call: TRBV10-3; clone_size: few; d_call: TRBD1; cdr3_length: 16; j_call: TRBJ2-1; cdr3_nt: TGTGCCATCATGGCGGATCCGGGACAGGGGGCGCGGGAGCAGTTCTTC; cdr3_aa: CAIMADPGQGAREQFF
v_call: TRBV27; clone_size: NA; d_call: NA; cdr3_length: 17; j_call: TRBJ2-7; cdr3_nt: TGTGCCAGCAGGCCCTTAGTGCGTCAAGGGGACTTCTACGAGCAGTACTTC; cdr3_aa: CASRPLVRQGDFYEQYF
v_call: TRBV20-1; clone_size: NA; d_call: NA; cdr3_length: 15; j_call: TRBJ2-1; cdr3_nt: TGCAGTGCTAGAGATGCGGGACAAGCCCTCAATGAGCAGTTCTTC; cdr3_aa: CSARDAGQALNEQFF
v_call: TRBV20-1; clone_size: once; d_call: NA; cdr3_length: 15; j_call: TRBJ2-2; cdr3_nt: TGCAGTGCTAGAGGGGCCAGGACGAACACCGGGGAGCTGTTTTTT; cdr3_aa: CSARGARTNTGELFF
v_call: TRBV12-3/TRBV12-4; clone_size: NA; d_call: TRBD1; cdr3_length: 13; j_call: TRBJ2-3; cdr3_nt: TGTGCCAGCAGCCCGGACAGGTCAGATACGCAGTATTTT; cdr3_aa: CASSPDRSDTQYF
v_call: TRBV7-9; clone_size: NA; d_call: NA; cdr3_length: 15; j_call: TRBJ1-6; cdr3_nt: TGTGCCAGCAGCTCCATTAGCTCCTATAATTCACCCCTCCACTTT; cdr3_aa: CASSSISSYNSPLHF
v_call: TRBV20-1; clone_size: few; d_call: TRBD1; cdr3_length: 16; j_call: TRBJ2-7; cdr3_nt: TGCAGTGCTAGAGATCGGGGGACAGGGTTCGGGTACGAGCAGTACTTC; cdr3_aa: CSARDRGTGFGYEQYF
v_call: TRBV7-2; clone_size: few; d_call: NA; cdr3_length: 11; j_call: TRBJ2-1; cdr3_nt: TGTGCCAGCAGCTTTCATTATGAGCAGTTCTTC; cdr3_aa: CASSFHYEQFF
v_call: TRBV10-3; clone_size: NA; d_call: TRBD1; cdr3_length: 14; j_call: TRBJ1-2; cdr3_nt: TGTGCCATCAGTGAGGGGCAGGGGGCGAAAGGCTACACCTTC; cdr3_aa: CAISEGQGAKGYTF
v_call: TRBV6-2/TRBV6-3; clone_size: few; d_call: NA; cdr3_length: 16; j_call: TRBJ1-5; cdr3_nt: TGTGCCAGCAGTTACCGCTTACAGGGATCGTATCAGCCCCAGCATTTT; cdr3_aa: CASSYRLQGSYQPQHF
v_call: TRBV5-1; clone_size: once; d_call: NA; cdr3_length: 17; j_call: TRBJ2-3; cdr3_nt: TGCGCCAGCAGCCCCTTATATGGCGGCTCTGGCACAGATACGCAGTATTTT; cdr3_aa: CASSPLYGGSGTDTQYF
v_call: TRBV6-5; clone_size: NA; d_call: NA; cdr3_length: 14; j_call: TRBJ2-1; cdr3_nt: TGTGCCAGCAGTTACTCGAAGGCGTATTATGAGCAGTTCTTC; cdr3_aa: CASSYSKAYYEQFF
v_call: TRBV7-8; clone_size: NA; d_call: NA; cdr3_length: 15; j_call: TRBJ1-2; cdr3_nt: TGTGCCAGCAGCTTAGAACGGGCAGTACCTTATGGCTACACCTTC; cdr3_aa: CASSLERAVPYGYTF
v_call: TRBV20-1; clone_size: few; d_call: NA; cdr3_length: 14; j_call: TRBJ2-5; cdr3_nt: TGCAGTGGCATTCCAGGGGACTCTGGGGAGACCCAGTACTTC; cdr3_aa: CSGIPGDSGETQYF
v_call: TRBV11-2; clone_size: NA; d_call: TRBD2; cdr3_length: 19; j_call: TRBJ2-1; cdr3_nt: TGTGCCAGCAGCCGAAACACCCGACTAGCGGGGCACTACTACAATGAGCAGTTCTTC; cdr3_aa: CASSRNTRLAGHYYNEQFF
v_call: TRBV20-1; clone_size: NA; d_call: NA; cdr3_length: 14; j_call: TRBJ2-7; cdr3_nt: TGCAGTGCCGTACTCGCGCAAAGCTCCTACGAGCAGTACTTC; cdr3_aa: CSAVLAQSSYEQYF
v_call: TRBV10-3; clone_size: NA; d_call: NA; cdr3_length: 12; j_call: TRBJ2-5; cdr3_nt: TGTGCCATCAGAACACCTCAAGAGACCCAGTACTTC; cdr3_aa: CAIRTPQETQYF
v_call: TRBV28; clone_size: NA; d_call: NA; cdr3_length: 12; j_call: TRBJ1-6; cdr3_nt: TGTGCCACGAACAGCGAATCTTCACCCCTCCACTTT; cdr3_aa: CATNSESSPLHF
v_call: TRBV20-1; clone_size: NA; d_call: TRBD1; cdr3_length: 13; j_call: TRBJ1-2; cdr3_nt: TGCAGTGCAACAGGGGCCCTTGACTATGGCTACACCTTC; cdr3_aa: CSATGALDYGYTF
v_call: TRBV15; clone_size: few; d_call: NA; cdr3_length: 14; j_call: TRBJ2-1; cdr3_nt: TGTGCCACCAGCAGAGGGTCGACAGGTAATGAGCAGTTCTTC; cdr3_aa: CATSRGSTGNEQFF
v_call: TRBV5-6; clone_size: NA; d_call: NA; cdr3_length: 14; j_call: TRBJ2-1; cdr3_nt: TGTGCCAGCAGCCACGCACCGACTAAACCGGAGCAGTTCTTC; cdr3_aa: CASSHAPTKPEQFF
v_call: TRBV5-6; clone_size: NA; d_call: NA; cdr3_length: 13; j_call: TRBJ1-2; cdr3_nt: TGTGCCAGCAGCCCTGGGAGTACCTATGGCTACACCTTC; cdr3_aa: CASSPGSTYGYTF
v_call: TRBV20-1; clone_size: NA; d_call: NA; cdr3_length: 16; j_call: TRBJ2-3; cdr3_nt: TGCAGTGCTTCACCTTTGGTGGGGAGGGGGTCCGATACGCAGTATTTT; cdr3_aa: CSASPLVGRGSDTQYF
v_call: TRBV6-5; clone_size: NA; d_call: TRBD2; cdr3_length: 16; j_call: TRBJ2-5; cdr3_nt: TGTGCCAGCAGTTACCCTCCGGGGGGGAACCAAGAGACCCAGTACTTC; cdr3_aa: CASSYPPGGNQETQYF
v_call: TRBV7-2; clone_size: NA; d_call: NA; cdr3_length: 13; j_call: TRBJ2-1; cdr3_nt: TGTGCCAGCAGCATTTGGCCAGGCGATGAGCAGTTCTTC; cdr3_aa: CASSIWPGDEQFF
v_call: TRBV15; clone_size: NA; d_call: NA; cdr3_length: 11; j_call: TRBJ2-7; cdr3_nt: TGTGCCACCCAGGCGTACAATGAGCAGTACTTC; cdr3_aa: CATQAYNEQYF
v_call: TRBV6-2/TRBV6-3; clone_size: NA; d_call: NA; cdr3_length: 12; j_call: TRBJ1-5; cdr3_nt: TGTGCCAGCAGGCACGGGACGCAGCCCCAGCATTTT; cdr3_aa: CASRHGTQPQHF
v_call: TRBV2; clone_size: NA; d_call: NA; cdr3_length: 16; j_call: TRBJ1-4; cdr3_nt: TGTGCCAGCAGTGGGTCTACCGGGGCCTCTAATGAAAAACTGTTTTTT; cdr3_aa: CASSGSTGASNEKLFF
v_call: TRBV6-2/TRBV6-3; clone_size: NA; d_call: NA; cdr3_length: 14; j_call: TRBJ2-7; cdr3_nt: TGTGCCAGCAGTTTTCCAGGGGCCCATTACGAGCAGTACTTC; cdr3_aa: CASSFPGAHYEQYF